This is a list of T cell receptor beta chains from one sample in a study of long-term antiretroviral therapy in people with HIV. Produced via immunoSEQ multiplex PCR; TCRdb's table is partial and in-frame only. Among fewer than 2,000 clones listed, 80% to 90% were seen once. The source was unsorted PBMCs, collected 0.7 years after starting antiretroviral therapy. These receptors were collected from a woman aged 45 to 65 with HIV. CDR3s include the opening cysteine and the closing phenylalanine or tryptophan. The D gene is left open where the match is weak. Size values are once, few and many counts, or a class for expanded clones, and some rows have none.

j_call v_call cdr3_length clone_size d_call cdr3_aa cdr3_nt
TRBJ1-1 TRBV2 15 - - CASSEARTLNTEAFF TGTGCCAGCAGTGAAGCGCGCACATTGAACACTGAAGCTTTCTTT
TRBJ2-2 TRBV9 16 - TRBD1 CASSVEGQAYTGELFF TGTGCCAGCAGCGTAGAGGGACAGGCCTACACCGGGGAGCTGTTTTTT
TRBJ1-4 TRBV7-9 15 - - CASSHGAVTNEKLFF TGTGCCAGCAGCCATGGGGCTGTGACTAATGAAAAACTGTTTTTT
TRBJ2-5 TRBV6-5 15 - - CASSYTDRDQETQYF TGTGCCAGCAGTTACACCGACAGAGACCAAGAGACCCAGTACTTC
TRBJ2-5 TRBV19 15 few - CASSIRRTLQETQYF TGTGCCAGTAGTATACGGCGGACCCTCCAAGAGACCCAGTACTTC
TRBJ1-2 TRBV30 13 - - CAWRIDVYKGYTF TGTGCCTGGAGAATTGACGTGTATAAGGGCTACACCTTC
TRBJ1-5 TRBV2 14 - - CASSGQGLVQPQHF TGTGCCAGCAGTGGTCAGGGATTGGTTCAGCCCCAGCATTTT
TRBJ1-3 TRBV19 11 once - CASRSGNTIYF TGTGCCAGTAGATCTGGAAACACCATATATTTT
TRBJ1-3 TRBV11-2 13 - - CASSLGGANTIYF TGTGCCAGCAGCTTAGGGGGGGCAAACACCATATATTTT
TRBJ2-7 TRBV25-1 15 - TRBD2 CASSEYGRETGEQYF TGTGCCAGCAGTGAATACGGGAGGGAAACGGGCGAGCAGTACTTC
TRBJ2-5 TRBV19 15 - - CASSNLWGAWETQYF TGTGCCAGTAGTAATTTGTGGGGGGCGTGGGAGACCCAGTACTTC
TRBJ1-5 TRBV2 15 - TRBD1 CASRTGTGGRQPQHF TGTGCCAGCAGGACCGGGACAGGGGGCCGACAGCCCCAGCATTTT
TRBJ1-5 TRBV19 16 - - CASSIQGPKSNQPQHF TGTGCCAGTAGTATACAGGGGCCCAAAAGCAATCAGCCCCAGCATTTT
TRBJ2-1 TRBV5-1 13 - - CASRLTGVREQFF TGCGCCAGCAGGCTCACGGGTGTACGGGAGCAGTTCTTC
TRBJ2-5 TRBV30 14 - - CAWSLWAEGSAQYF TGTGCCTGGAGCCTATGGGCCGAAGGGAGCGCCCAGTACTTC
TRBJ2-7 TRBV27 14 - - CASSFRAPTYEQYF TGTGCCAGCAGTTTTCGGGCCCCTACCTACGAGCAGTACTTC
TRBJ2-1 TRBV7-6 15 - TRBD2 CASSLASSGYNEQFF TGTGCCAGCAGCTTAGCATCTAGCGGCTACAATGAGCAGTTCTTC
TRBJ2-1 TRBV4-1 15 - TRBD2 CASSQGTSVTTEQFF TGCGCCAGCAGCCAAGGGACTAGCGTGACAACTGAGCAGTTCTTC
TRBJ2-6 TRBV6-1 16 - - CASSEKAGSGANVLTF TGTGCCAGCAGTGAAAAAGCAGGCTCCGGGGCCAACGTCCTGACTTTC
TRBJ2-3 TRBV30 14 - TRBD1 CAWSWTGLSDTQYF TGTGCCTGGAGCTGGACAGGGTTGTCAGATACGCAGTATTTT
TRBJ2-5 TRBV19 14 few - CASKIGGSQETQYF TGTGCCAGTAAGATCGGGGGCAGCCAAGAGACCCAGTACTTC
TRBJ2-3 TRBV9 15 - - CASSGDLSSTDTQYF TGTGCCAGCAGCGGAGACTTATCTAGCACAGATACGCAGTATTTT
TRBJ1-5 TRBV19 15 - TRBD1 CASSIGTVPNQPQHF TGTGCCAGTAGTATTGGGACAGTCCCTAATCAGCCCCAGCATTTT
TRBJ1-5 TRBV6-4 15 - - CASSEEAGVNQPQHF TGTGCCAGCAGTGAAGAGGCAGGGGTCAATCAGCCCCAGCATTTT
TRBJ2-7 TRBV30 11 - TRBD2 CAWLAGYEQYF TGTGCCTGGCTAGCGGGCTACGAGCAGTACTTC
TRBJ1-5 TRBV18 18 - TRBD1 CASSQGGQGRASNQPQHF TGTGCCAGCTCTCAGGGGGGACAGGGGAGGGCTAGCAATCAGCCCCAGCATTTT
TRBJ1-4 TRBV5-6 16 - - CASSLTPGATGEKLFF TGTGCCAGCAGCTTGACCCCGGGGGCGACAGGTGAAAAACTGTTTTTT
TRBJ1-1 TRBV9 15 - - CASSVSSTGSTEAFF TGTGCCAGCAGCGTATCCTCAACAGGATCCACTGAAGCTTTCTTT
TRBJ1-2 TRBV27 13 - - CASSFTPNYGYTF TGTGCCAGCAGTTTCACTCCCAACTATGGCTACACCTTC
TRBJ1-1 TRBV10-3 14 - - CAISNEGPGTEAFF TGTGCCATCAGTAACGAGGGTCCGGGCACTGAAGCTTTCTTT
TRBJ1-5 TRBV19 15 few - CASSITTPSNQPQHF TGTGCCAGTAGTATAACGACACCTAGCAATCAGCCCCAGCATTTT
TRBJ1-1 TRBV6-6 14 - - CASRIQGVNTEAFF TGTGCCAGCAGAATACAGGGAGTGAACACTGAAGCTTTCTTT
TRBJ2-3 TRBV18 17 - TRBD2 CASSPPVGGGPPDTQYF TGTGCCAGCTCACCACCGGTAGGCGGGGGGCCCCCAGATACGCAGTATTTT
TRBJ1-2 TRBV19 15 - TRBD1 CASSILQGAERGYTF TGTGCCAGTAGTATCTTACAGGGGGCAGAGAGGGGCTACACCTTC
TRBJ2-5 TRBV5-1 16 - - CASSFFGSAVQETQYF TGCGCCAGCAGCTTCTTTGGGTCGGCAGTCCAAGAGACCCAGTACTTC
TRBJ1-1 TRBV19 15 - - CASSYPAGSNTEAFF TGTGCCAGTAGTTATCCGGCAGGGTCGAACACTGAAGCTTTCTTT
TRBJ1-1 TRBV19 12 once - CASSIEGRGAFF TGTGCCAGTAGTATAGAGGGCAGAGGAGCTTTCTTT
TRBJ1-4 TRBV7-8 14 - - CASSLAGLNEKLFF TGTGCCAGCAGTCTGGCAGGCTTAAATGAAAAACTGTTTTTT
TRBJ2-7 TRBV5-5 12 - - CASSSGSYEQYF TGTGCCAGCAGCTCCGGGTCCTACGAGCAGTACTTC
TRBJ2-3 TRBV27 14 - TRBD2 CASSLGEGADTQYF TGTGCCAGCAGTTTGGGGGAGGGAGCAGATACGCAGTATTTT
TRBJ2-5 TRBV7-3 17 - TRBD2 CASSPGTSGQRWETQYF TGTGCCAGCAGCCCGGGGACTAGCGGACAACGGTGGGAGACCCAGTACTTC
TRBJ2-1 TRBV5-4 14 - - CASSLGLSYNEQFF TGTGCCAGCAGCTTGGGGCTTTCCTACAATGAGCAGTTCTTC
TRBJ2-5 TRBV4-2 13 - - CASSQDAEETQYF TGTGCCAGCAGCCAAGACGCCGAAGAGACCCAGTACTTC
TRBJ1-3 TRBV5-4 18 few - CASSRFTGTGLSGNTIYF TGTGCCAGCAGCCGTTTCACGGGAACAGGTCTCTCTGGAAACACCATATATTTT
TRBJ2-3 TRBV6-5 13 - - CASTQGWRDTQYF TGTGCCAGCACCCAGGGCTGGAGAGATACGCAGTATTTT
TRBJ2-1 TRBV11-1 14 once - CASSLSVSDGEQFF TGTGCCAGCAGCTTATCTGTCAGTGACGGGGAGCAGTTCTTC
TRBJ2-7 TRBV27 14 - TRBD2 CASKLAGGAYEQYF TGTGCCAGCAAGTTAGCGGGGGGAGCCTACGAGCAGTACTTC
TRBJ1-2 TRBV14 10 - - CASSRDVLQF TGTGCCAGCAGTCGGGACGTATTACAGTTC
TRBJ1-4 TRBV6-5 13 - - CASAVVTNEKLFF TGTGCCAGCGCCGTCGTAACTAATGAAAAACTGTTTTTT
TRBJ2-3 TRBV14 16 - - CASSQVGLFLSDTQYF TGTGCCAGCAGCCAAGTTGGACTCTTCTTATCGGATACGCAGTATTTT
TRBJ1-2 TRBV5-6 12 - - CASSIREHGYTF TGTGCCAGCAGTATACGGGAACATGGCTACACCTTC
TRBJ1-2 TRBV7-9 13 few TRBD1 CASSAGDRGGYTF TGTGCCAGCAGCGCCGGGGACAGAGGGGGCTACACCTTC
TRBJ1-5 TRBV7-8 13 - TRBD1 CASTGQGGQPQHF TGTGCCAGCACTGGGCAGGGGGGTCAGCCCCAGCATTTT
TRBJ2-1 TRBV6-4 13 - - CASSDSTEGEQFF TGTGCCAGCAGTGACTCGACAGAGGGTGAGCAGTTCTTC